A single sample is the source of the 18 T cell receptor beta chains below, sequenced in a study of cytomegalovirus exposure and HLA in healthy donors. The PCR made use of 60 Vbeta and 13 Jbeta primers. The assay was immunoSEQ multiplex PCR, and TCRdb's table has in-frame clones only and misses some. The data show 150,000 to 180,000 clones, with approximately 80% seen just once and around 13% held by the top ten. Input material: PBMCs. The receptors here all came from a man aged 25-45 years in good health and CMV-seropositive.

The chain links TRBV19 to TRBJ1-2; D remains ambiguous. Trimming stripped 8 bases from V and 10 bases from J, with 23 bases between. The CDR3 length is 14 residues. Germline CDR1 and CDR2: LNHDA and SQIVND (reference sequence). The CDR3 sequence is CASSRIGKEPDYTF. In DNA form, the CDR3 reads TGTGCCAGTTCTAGAATAGGAAAAGAGCCGGACTACACCTTC.

The chain links TRBV20-1 to TRBJ2-5; D may be TRBD1 (6 bases). CDR1 is DFQATT and CDR2 is SNEGSKA in the germline V gene (reference sequence). Between the trimmed V and J ends, which lost 6 bases and 4 bases, there was a span of 9 bases. The CDR3 length is 11 residues. The CDR3 nucleotides are TGCAGTGCCCTAGGGGGAGAGACCCAGTACTTC. Translated, it gives CSALGGETQYF.

The rearrangement links TRBV30 to TRBJ1-5, with D hard to call. V lost 1 base and J lost 0, with 7 bases in between. Germline-derived CDR1 and CDR2 are GTSNPN and SVGIG (reference sequence). This CDR3 is built from 14 residues. DNA of the CDR3: TGTGCCTGGAGTGGCCAGGCTAGCAATCAGCCCCAGCATTTT. Translation gives CAWSGQASNQPQHF.

This clone was picked up one time. Additional DNA sequences in this sample encode the identical CDR3. The chain is built from TRBV27 and TRBJ2-6, with D unclear. The CDR3 length is 17 residues. Trimming pared 4 bases from V and 0 bases from J, leaving 13 bases between. The germline gives CDR1 MNHEY, CDR2 SMNVEV (reference sequence). In nucleotides, the CDR3 is TGTGCCAGCAGTTACCGCGACCGGAGCTCTGGGGCCAACGTCCTGACTTTC. Translating it yields CASSYRDRSSGANVLTF.

This rearrangement joins TRBV5-4 to TRBJ2-1, with D possibly matching TRBD2 (6 bases). Germline V gene sequence: CDR1 SGHNT, CDR2 YYREEE (reference sequence). V was pared by 0 bases and J by 8 bases, with 9 bases between. This CDR3 is 13 amino acids long. CDR3 sequence (DNA): TGTGCCAGCAGCTTGGCATCGGGGGATGAGCAGTTCTTC. Protein product: CASSLASGDEQFF.

CDR3 amino acids: CASSYVGGNTGELFF. In nucleotides, the CDR3 is TGTGCCAGCAGTTACGTCGGGGGTAACACCGGGGAGCTGTTTTTT. The rearrangement joins TRBV6-6 to TRBJ2-2; weak D call: TRBD2 (6 bases). CDR3 length: 15 residues. With 2 bases removed from V and 2 bases from J, the gap between germline ends came to 9 bases. The germline CDR1 and CDR2 sequences are MNHNY and SVGAGI (reference sequence).

The rearrangement uses TRBV4-2 and TRBJ2-7; 8 nucleotides line up with TRBD1. Unmatched junction bases numbered 8, after V lost 0 bases and J lost 7 bases. The germline CDR1 and CDR2 sequences are LGHNA and YNFKEQ. The length of the CDR3 is 15 residues. The CDR3 loop reads CASSQDPGQGREQYF. The CDR3 nucleotides are TGTGCCAGCAGCCAAGATCCCGGACAGGGCAGGGAGCAGTACTTC.

This clone has only one observation. The gene calls are TRBV28 and TRBJ1-1; D is possibly TRBD1 (5 bases). The CDR3 runs to 13 residues. The V gene's germline CDR1 is MDHEN and CDR2 SYDVKM. V was shortened by 5 bases and J by 6 bases, with 13 bases between the two germline ends. CDR3 in DNA: TGTGCCAGCAGTACAGGAAATTGGGCTGAAGCTTTCTTT. Residues: CASSTGNWAEAFF. Filled out from reference TRBV28 and TRBJ1-1, the complete variable domain reads DVKVTQSSRYLVKRTGEKVFLECVQDMDHENMFWYRQDPGLGLRLIYFSYDVKMKEKGDIPEGYSVSREKKERFSLILESASTNQTSMYLCASSTGNWAEAFFGQGTRLTVV.

The chain employs TRBV28 and TRBJ2-5, with 7 bases fitting TRBD2. The J call may be incorrect, as the DNA end agrees better with TRBJ2-7. The CDR3 is 11 residues long. Germline assignment: CDR1 MDHEN and CDR2 SYDVKM. CDR3: CASGLEPEQYF. The CDR3 DNA is TGTGCCAGCGGACTAGAACCCGAGCAGTACTTC.

This chain links TRBV10-3 with TRBJ2-3; the D gene is possibly TRBD1 (6 bases). This CDR3 is built from 18 residues. V lost 5 bases to trimming and J lost 2 bases, with 23 bases between them. CDR1 is ENHRY, CDR2 SYGVKD, per germline. CDR3 bases: TGTGCCATCAGTACCACCAAGACAGGCTTCCCAGTCACAGATACGCAGTATTTT. Protein product: CAISTTKTGFPVTDTQYF.

This chain joins TRBV5-1 and TRBJ2-5; no firm D call. Germline CDR1 SGHRS, CDR2 YFSETQ. Trimming took 0 bases from V and 6 from J, leaving 9 bases between them. The CDR3 is 13 residues long. The CDR3 sequence is CASSLGIQKTQYF. CDR3 nucleotides: TGCGCCAGCAGCTTGGGGATACAGAAGACCCAGTACTTC.

The rearrangement uses TRBV14 and TRBJ1-1, with 8 bases aligning to TRBD1. The CDR3 contains 15 residues. Germline assignment: CDR1 SGHDN and CDR2 FVKESK. V shed 4 bases, J shed 3 bases, and the junction held 7 bases outside the gene matches. The CDR3, as DNA: TGTGCCAGCAGCCCCGCAGGGGGCGCGTACACTGAAGCTTTCTTT. Its protein is CASSPAGGAYTEAFF.

The chain links TRBV28 to TRBJ2-1; maybe TRBD1 (5 bases). The CDR3 has 16 residues. The V gene lost 2 bases and the J gene lost 8 bases, with 19 bases spanning the gap. Germline CDR1 reads MDHEN; CDR2 reads SYDVKM. The CDR3 loop is CASSLGPNQGAHEQFF. The DNA for the CDR3 is TGTGCCAGCAGTTTAGGCCCCAACCAGGGCGCTCATGAGCAGTTCTTC.

The rearrangement links TRBV5-4 to TRBJ2-7; 9 bases are shared with TRBD1. The CDR3 runs 14 residues. V shed 4 bases, J shed 4 bases, and the junction held 6 bases outside the gene matches. Germline CDR1 reads SGHNT; CDR2 reads YYREEE (reference sequence). For the CDR3, the DNA is TGTGCCAGCAGCCTTGGACAGGGGCGGTACGAGCAGTACTTC. This encodes CASSLGQGRYEQYF.

In its sample, this clone was seen a few times. The V and J genes are TRBV20-1 and TRBJ2-3; D is uncertain. V lost 5 bases to trimming and J lost 6 bases, with 9 bases between them. The CDR3 has 11 amino acids. CDR1 and CDR2 (germline): DFQATT, SNEGSKA (reference sequence). DNA for the CDR3: TGCAGTGCTTTGACCAGGGATACGCAGTATTTT. This gives the protein CSALTRDTQYF.

The CDR3 coding sequence is TGTGCCAGCAGCCCCGGGACAAACACTGAAGCTTTCTTT. As protein: CASSPGTNTEAFF. The chain is built from TRBV14 and TRBJ1-1; D is possibly TRBD1 (6 bases). The CDR3 has 13 residues. The V gene's germline CDR1 is SGHDN and CDR2 FVKESK. Trimming removed 4 bases at V and 2 bases at J, with 8 bases between.

This chain connects TRBV5-6 to TRBJ2-2; weak D call: TRBD1 (6 bases). V was trimmed by 5 bases and J by 3 bases, leaving 14 bases between them. CDR1 is SGHDT, CDR2 YYEEEE, per germline. The CDR3 loop spans 15 amino acids. CDR3 residues: CASRRWDKHTGELFF. The CDR3 DNA is TGTGCCAGCAGACGCTGGGACAAACACACCGGGGAGCTGTTTTTT.

The chain combines TRBV25-1 with TRBJ1-6; D is undetermined. CDR3 length: 13 residues. Between the trimmed V and J ends, which lost 0 bases and 7 bases, there was a span of 4 bases. Germline-derived CDR1 and CDR2 are MGHDK and SYGVNS. CDR3 in DNA: TGTGCCAGCAGTGAATACAAAAATTCACCCCTCCACTTT. This encodes CASSEYKNSPLHF.